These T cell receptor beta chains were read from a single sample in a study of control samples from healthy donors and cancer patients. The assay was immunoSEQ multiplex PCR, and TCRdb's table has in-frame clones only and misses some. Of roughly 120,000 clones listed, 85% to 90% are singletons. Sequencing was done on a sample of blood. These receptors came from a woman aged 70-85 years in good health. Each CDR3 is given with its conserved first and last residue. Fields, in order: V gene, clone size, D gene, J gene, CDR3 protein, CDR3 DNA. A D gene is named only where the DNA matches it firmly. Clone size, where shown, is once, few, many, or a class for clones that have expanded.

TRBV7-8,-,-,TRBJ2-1,CASSSSLSSYNEQFF,TGTGCCAGCAGCTCATCTCTTAGCTCCTACAATGAGCAGTTCTTC
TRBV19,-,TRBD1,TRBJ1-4,CASTHRARGEKLFF,TGTGCCAGTACCCACAGGGCCAGGGGGGAAAAACTGTTTTTT
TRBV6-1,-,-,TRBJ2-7,CASSEGIGMHEQYF,TGTGCCAGCAGTGAAGGGATAGGGATGCACGAGCAGTACTTC
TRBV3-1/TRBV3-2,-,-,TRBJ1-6,CASSQDWRARNSPLHF,TGTGCCAGCAGCCAAGATTGGAGGGCCCGAAATTCACCCCTCCACTTT
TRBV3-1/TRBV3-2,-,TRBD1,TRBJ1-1,CASSQAGTGYLRDTEAFF,TGTGCCAGCAGCCAAGCCGGGACAGGGTACCTCCGGGACACTGAAGCTTTCTTT
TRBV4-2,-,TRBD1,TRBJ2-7,CASSQATTGHSYEQYF,TGTGCCAGCAGCCAAGCGACGACAGGGCACTCCTACGAGCAGTACTTC
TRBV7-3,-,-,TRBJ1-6,CASSLGGIHSPLHF,TGTGCCAGCAGCTTAGGGGGTATTCATTCACCCCTCCACTTT
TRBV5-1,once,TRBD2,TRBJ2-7,CASSMGLAGGRTPYEQYF,TGCGCCAGCAGCATGGGACTAGCGGGGGGGCGTACTCCCTACGAGCAGTACTTC
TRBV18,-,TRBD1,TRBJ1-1,CASSPRDSVNTEAFF,TGTGCCAGCTCACCACGGGACAGCGTGAACACTGAAGCTTTCTTT
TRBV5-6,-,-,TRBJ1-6,CASSHQRGNRVSLHF,TGTGCCAGCAGCCACCAAAGAGGAAACCGGGTATCCCTCCACTTT
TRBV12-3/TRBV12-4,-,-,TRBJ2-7,CASSPGRHYEQYF,TGTGCCAGCAGCCCGGGACGGCACTACGAGCAGTACTTC
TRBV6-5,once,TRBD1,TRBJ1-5,CASREGTGNQPQHF,TGTGCCAGCAGGGAGGGGACAGGGAATCAGCCCCAGCATTTT
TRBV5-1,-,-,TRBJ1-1,CASSSPEGDTEAFF,TGCGCCAGCAGCTCGCCTGAAGGGGACACTGAAGCTTTCTTT
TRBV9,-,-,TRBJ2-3,CASSVQGTDTQYF,TGTGCCAGCAGCGTACAGGGAACAGATACGCAGTATTTT
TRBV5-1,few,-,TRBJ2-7,CASSSGSWSDEQYF,TGCGCCAGCAGCTCGGGGTCTTGGTCGGACGAGCAGTACTTC
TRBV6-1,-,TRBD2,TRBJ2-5,CASSDQLAGGGETQYF,TGTGCCAGCAGTGACCAACTAGCGGGGGGAGGAGAGACCCAGTACTTC
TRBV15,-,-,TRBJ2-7,CATSRGGAGEEQYF,TGTGCCACCAGCAGAGGCGGGGCAGGTGAAGAGCAGTACTTC
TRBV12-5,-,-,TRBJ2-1,CASGLALNYNEQFF,TGTGCTAGTGGTTTGGCCCTGAACTACAATGAGCAGTTCTTC
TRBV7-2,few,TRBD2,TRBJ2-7,CASSYRGGSSAYEQYF,TGTGCCAGCAGCTATCGCGGGGGATCGTCCGCCTACGAGCAGTACTTC
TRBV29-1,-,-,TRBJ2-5,CSSTVSTETQYF,TGCAGCTCTACGGTCAGCACGGAGACCCAGTACTTC
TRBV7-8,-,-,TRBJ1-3,CASSPRNDPTIYF,TGTGCCAGCAGCCCCCGGAATGACCCGACCATATATTTT
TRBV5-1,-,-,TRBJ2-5,CASSLEGSSQETQYF,TGCGCCAGCAGCTTGGAGGGGAGCTCCCAAGAGACCCAGTACTTC
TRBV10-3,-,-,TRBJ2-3,CALRTGLENTQYF,TGTGCCCTCCGGACGGGGTTGGAGAATACGCAGTATTTT
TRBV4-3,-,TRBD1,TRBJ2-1,CASSQDPQGVYNEQFF,TGCGCCAGCAGCCAAGACCCACAGGGGGTGTACAATGAGCAGTTCTTC
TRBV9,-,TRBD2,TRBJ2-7,CASSVGGGEQYF,TGTGCCAGCAGCGTAGGCGGGGGGGAGCAGTACTTC
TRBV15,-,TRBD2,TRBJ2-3,CATSRGVGEGTDTQYF,TGTGCCACCAGCAGGGGGGTGGGGGAGGGAACAGATACGCAGTATTTT
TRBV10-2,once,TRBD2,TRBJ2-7,CASSAGLVSEQYF,TGCGCCAGCAGTGCGGGACTAGTATCCGAGCAGTACTTC
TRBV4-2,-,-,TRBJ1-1,CASSQEQDTEAFF,TGTGCCAGCAGCCAAGAGCAGGACACTGAAGCTTTCTTT
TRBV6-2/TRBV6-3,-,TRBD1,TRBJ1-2,CASSSRDRGLYGYTF,TGTGCCAGCAGTTCCCGGGACAGGGGCTTATATGGCTACACCTTC
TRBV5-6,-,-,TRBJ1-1,CASSLGAVNTEAFF,TGTGCCAGCAGCTTGGGGGCAGTAAACACTGAAGCTTTCTTT
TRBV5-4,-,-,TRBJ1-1,CASSPPRTVNTEAFF,TGTGCCAGCAGCCCACCCCGGACTGTGAACACTGAAGCTTTCTTT